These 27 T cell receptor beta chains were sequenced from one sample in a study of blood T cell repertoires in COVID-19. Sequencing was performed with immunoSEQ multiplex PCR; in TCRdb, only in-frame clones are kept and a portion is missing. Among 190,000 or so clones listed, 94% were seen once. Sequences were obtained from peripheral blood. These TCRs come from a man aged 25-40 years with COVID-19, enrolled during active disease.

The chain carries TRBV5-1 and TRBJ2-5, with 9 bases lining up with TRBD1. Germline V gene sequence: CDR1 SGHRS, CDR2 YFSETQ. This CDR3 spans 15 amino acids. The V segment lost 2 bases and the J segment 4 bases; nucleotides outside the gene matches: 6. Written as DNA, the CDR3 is TGCGCCAGCAGCTTTCAGGGACAGGGTGCAGAGACCCAGTACTTC. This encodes CASSFQGQGAETQYF.

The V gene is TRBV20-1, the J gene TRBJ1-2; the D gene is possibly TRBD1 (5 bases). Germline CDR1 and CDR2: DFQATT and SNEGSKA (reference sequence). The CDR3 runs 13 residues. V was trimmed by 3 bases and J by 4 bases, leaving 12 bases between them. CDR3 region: CSASQGLGYGYTF. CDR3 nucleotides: TGCAGTGCTAGTCAGGGCCTCGGCTATGGCTACACCTTC.

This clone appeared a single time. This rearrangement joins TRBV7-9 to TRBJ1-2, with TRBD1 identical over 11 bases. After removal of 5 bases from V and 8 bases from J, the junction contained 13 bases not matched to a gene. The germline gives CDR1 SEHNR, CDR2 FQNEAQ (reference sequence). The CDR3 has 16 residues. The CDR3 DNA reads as TGTGCCAGCAGCCCTACCGGGACAGGGGGTCGGGAGGGCTACACCTTC. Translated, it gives CASSPTGTGGREGYTF.

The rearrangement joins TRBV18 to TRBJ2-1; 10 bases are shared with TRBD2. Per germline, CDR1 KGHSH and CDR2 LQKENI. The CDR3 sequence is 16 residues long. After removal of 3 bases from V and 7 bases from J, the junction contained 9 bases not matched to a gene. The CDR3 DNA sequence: TGTGCCAGCTCACCTCCAGCGGGGGGGATTTTAAATGAGCAGTTCTTC. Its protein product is CASSPPAGGILNEQFF.

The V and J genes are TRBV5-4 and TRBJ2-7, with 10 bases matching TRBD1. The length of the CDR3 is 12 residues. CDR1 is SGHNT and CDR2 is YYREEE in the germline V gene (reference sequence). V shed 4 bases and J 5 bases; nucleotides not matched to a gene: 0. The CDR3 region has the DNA TGTGCCAGCAGCGGGACAGGGGACGAGCAGTACTTC. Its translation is CASSGTGDEQYF. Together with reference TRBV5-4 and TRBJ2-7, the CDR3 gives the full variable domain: ETGVTQSPTHLIKTRGQQVTLRCSSQSGHNTVSWYQQALGQGPQFIFQYYREEENGRGNFPPRFSGLQFPNYSSELNVNALELDDSALYLCASSGTGDEQYFGPGTRLTVT.

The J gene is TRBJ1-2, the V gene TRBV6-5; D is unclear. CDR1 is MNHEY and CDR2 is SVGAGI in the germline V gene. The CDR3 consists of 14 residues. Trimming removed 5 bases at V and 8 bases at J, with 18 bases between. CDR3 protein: CASSPGISNRGYTF. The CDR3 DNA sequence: TGTGCCAGCAGTCCCGGGATCTCAAATAGGGGCTACACCTTC.

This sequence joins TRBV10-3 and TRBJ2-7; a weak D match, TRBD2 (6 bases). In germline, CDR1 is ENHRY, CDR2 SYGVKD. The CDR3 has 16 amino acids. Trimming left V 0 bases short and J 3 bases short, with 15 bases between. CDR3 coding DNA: TGTGCCATCAGTGAGTCGGTTGGAGGGTCTTACTACGAGCAGTACTTC. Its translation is CAISESVGGSYYEQYF.

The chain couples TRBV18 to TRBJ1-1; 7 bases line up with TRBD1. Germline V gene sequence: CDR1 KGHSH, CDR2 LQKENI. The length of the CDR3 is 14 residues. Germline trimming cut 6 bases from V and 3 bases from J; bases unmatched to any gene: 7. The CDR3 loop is CASSPDRAYTEAFF. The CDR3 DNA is TGTGCCAGCTCCCCCGACAGGGCGTACACTGAAGCTTTCTTT. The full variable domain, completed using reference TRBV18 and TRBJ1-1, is NAGVMQNPRHLVRRRGQEARLRCSPMKGHSHVYWYRQLPEEGLKFMVYLQKENIIDESGMPKERFSAEFPKEGPSILRIQQVVRGDSAAYFCASSPDRAYTEAFFGQGTRLTVV.

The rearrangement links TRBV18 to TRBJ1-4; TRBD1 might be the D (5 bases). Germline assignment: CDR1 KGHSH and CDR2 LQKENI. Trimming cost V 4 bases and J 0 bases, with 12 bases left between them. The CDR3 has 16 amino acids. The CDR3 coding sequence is TGTGCCAGCTCACTACAACAAGGGGCAACTAATGAAAAACTGTTTTTT. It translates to CASSLQQGATNEKLFF.

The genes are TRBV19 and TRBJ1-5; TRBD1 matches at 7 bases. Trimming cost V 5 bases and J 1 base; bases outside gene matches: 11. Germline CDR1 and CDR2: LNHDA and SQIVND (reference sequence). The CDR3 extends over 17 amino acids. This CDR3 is CASSRWAGGMSNQPQHF. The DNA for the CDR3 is TGTGCCAGTAGTCGTTGGGCAGGGGGGATGAGCAATCAGCCCCAGCATTTT.

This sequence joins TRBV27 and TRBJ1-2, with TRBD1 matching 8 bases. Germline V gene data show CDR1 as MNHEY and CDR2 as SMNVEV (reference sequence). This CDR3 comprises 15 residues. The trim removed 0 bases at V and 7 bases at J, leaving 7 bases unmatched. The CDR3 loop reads CASSLSGQGAVGYTF. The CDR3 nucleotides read TGTGCCAGCAGTTTATCGGGGCAGGGGGCGGTTGGCTACACCTTC.

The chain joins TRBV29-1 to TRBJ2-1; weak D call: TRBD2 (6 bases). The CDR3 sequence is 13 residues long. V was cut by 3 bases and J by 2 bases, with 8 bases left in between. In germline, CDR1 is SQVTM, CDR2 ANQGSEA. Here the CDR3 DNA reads TGCAGCGTTGAGGGACTTCCCTACAATGAGCAGTTCTTC. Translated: CSVEGLPYNEQFF.

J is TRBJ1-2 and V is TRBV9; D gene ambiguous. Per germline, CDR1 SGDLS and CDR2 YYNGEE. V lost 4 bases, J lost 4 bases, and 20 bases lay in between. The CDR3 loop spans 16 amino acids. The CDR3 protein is CASSHPQAGRSYGYTF. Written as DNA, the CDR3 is TGTGCCAGCAGCCATCCCCAGGCGGGCAGGTCCTATGGCTACACCTTC.

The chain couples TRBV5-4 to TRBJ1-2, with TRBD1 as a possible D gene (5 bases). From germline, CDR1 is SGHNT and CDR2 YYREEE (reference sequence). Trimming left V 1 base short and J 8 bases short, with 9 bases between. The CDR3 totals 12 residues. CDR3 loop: CASSLQRDGYTF. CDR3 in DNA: TGTGCCAGCAGCTTGCAGCGGGACGGCTACACCTTC.

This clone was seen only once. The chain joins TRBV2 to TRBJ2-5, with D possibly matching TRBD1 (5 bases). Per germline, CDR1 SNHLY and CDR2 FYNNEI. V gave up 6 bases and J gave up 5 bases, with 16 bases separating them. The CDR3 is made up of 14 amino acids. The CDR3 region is CASRMDTLWETQYF. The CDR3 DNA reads TGTGCCAGCAGGATGGACACCTTATGGGAGACCCAGTACTTC. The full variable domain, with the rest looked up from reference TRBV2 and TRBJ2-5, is EPEVTQTPSHQVTQMGQEVILRCVPISNHLYFYWYRQILGQKVEFLVSFYNNEISEKSEIFDDQFSVERPDGSNFTLKIRSTKLEDSAMYFCASRMDTLWETQYFGPGTRLLVL.

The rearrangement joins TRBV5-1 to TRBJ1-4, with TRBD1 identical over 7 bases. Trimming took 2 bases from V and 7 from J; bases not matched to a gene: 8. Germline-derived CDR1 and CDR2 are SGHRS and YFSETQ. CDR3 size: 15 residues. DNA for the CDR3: TGCGCCAGCAGCTTTACAGGGGAGAAGGGTGAAAAACTGTTTTTT. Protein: CASSFTGEKGEKLFF.

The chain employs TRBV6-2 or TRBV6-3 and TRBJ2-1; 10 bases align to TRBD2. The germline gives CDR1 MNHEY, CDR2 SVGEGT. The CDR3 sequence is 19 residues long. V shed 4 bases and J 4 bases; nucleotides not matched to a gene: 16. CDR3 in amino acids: CASSSLEDSGGPVYNEQFF. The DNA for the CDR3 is TGTGCCAGCAGTTCCCTTGAGGATAGCGGGGGGCCGGTGTACAATGAGCAGTTCTTC.

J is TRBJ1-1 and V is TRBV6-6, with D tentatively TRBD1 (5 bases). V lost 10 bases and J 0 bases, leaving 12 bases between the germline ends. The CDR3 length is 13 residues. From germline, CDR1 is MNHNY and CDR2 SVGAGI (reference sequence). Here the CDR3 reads CATIKGMNTEAFF. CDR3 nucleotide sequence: TGTGCCACCATAAAGGGGATGAACACTGAAGCTTTCTTT.

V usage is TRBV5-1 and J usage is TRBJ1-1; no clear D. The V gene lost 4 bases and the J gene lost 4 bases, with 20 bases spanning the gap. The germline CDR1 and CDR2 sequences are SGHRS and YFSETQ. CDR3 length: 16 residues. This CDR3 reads CASSLTRMQAGTEAFF. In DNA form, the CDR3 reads TGCGCCAGCAGCCTAACCAGGATGCAGGCGGGCACTGAAGCTTTCTTT.

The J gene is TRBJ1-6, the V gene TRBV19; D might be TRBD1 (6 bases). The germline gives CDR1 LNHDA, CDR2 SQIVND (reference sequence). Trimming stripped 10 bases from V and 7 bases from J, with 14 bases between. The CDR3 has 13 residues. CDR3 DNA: TGTGCCACCTCCTGGGGGCTCAATTCACCCCTCCACTTT. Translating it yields CATSWGLNSPLHF.

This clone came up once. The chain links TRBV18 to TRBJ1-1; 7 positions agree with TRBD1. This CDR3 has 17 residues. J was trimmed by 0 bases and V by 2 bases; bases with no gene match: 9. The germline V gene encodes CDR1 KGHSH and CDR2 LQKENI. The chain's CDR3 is CASSPFETGAMNTEAFF. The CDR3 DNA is TGTGCCAGCTCACCATTCGAAACAGGGGCAATGAACACTGAAGCTTTCTTT.

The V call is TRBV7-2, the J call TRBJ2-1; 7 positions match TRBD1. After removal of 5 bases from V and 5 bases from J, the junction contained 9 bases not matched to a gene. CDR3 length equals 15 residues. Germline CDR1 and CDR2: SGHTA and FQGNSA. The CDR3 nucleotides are TGTGCCAGCAGCCCCCAGGGACAGAAAAACAATGAGCAGTTCTTC. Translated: CASSPQGQKNNEQFF.

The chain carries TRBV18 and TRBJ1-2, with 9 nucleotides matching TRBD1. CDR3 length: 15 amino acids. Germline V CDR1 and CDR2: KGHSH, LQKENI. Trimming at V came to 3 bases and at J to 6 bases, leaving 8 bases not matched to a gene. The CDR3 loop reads CASSPMTGGKDGYTF. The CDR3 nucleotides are TGTGCCAGCTCACCGATGACAGGGGGAAAGGATGGCTACACCTTC. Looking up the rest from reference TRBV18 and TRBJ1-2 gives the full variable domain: NAGVMQNPRHLVRRRGQEARLRCSPMKGHSHVYWYRQLPEEGLKFMVYLQKENIIDESGMPKERFSAEFPKEGPSILRIQQVVRGDSAAYFCASSPMTGGKDGYTFGSGTRLTVV.

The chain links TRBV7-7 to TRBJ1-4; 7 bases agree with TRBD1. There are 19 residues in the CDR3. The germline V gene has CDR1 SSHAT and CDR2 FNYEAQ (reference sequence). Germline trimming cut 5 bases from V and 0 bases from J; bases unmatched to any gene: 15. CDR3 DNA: TGTGCCAGCAGCCCCCCCCCGGGACAGCCGAGACCAACTAATGAAAAACTGTTTTTT. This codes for CASSPPPGQPRPTNEKLFF.

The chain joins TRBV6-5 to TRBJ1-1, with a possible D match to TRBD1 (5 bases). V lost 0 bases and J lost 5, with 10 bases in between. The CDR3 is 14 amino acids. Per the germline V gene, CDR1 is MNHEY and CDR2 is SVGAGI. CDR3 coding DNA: TGTGCCAGCAGTTACTCCCAGGGCGAGACTGAAGCTTTCTTT. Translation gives CASSYSQGETEAFF.

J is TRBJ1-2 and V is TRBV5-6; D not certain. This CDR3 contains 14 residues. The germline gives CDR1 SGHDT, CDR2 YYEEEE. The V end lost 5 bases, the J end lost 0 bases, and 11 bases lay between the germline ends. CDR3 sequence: CASRYGGSNYGYTF. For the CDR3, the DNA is TGTGCCAGCAGGTACGGAGGTTCTAACTATGGCTACACCTTC.

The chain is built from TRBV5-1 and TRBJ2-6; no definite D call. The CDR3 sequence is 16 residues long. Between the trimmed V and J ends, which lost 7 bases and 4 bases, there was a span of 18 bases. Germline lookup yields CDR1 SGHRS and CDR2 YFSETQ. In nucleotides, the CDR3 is TGCGCCAGCGGCCCATCTGCATCCTCGGGGGCCAACGTCCTGACTTTC. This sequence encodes CASGPSASSGANVLTF.